The 14 T cell receptor beta chains below were found in one sample sequenced in a study of monozygotic twins with inflammatory bowel disease. One entry per CDR3 protein, without DNA, is what TCRdb gives after re-calling the 5' RACE reads. This sample's table reports around 450,000 distinct CDR3 sequences. The sample comprised blood. These receptors came from a human donor with ulcerative colitis or Crohn's disease, or a healthy co-twin of an affected twin (not recorded which).

V usage is TRBV7-3 and J usage is TRBJ2-1; TCRdb's D call, TRBD2, is unchecked because there is no DNA. This CDR3 contains 15 residues. In germline, CDR1 is SGHTA, CDR2 FQGTGA. The CDR3 region is CASSAGLLSYNEQFF.

V usage is TRBV7-6 and J usage is TRBJ2-2; TCRdb's D gene call, TRBD1, goes unchecked for lack of DNA. Germline assignment: CDR1 SGHVS and CDR2 FNYEAQ. This CDR3 has 19 amino acids. CDR3 amino acids: CASSPKSLGQGVYTGELFF.

The rearrangement uses TRBV18 and TRBJ2-7. The V gene's germline CDR1 is KGHSH and CDR2 LQKENI. This CDR3 contains 14 residues. CDR3 protein: CASSPLDTFYEQYF.

The V and J genes are TRBV27 and TRBJ2-7. CDR1 is MNHEY and CDR2 is SMNVEV in the germline V gene (reference sequence). The CDR3 has 15 residues. CDR3 sequence: CASSLSRRMGYEQYF.

J is TRBJ2-3 and V is TRBV10-3; TCRdb designates TRBD2, a call that cannot be tested without DNA. This CDR3 contains 16 residues. The germline gives CDR1 ENHRY, CDR2 SYGVKD. The CDR3 here is CAISAVAGTSSDTQYF.

The chain carries TRBV7-2 and TRBJ2-1; lacking DNA, the TRBD2 call made by TCRdb goes unchecked. In germline, CDR1 is SGHTA, CDR2 FQGNSA. The CDR3 totals 16 residues. The CDR3 sequence is CASSPSRASVYNEQFF.

V and J are TRBV7-9 and TRBJ2-3; TCRdb designates TRBD2, a call that cannot be tested without DNA. This CDR3 is built from 15 residues. Germline CDR1 is SEHNR and CDR2 is FQNEAQ (reference sequence). CDR3 sequence reads: CASSREGLSTDTQYF. The full variable domain, in which reference TRBV7-9 and TRBJ2-3 provide the parts outside the CDR3, is DTGVSQNPRHKITKRGQNVTFRCDPISEHNRLYWYRQTLGQGPEFLTYFQNEAQLEKSRLLSDRFSAERPKGSFSTLEIQRTEQGDSAMYLCASSREGLSTDTQYFGPGTRLTVL.

The chain uses TRBV4-2 and TRBJ2-5. The germline CDR1 and CDR2 sequences are LGHNA and YNFKEQ. This CDR3 contains 15 residues. The CDR3 protein is CASSQDPRRGETQYF.

The CDR3 protein is CSAYPRGAGHQPQHF. The chain couples TRBV20-1 to TRBJ1-5; TCRdb designates TRBD1, a call that cannot be tested without DNA. Germline CDR1 DFQATT, CDR2 SNEGSKA (reference sequence). The CDR3 is 15 residues long.

J is TRBJ2-3 and V is TRBV7-2; there is no DNA to check the TCRdb D call of TRBD2. Germline values: CDR1 SGHTA, CDR2 FQGNSA. There are 16 residues in the CDR3. The CDR3 reads CASSLAPGGYSDTQYF.

This chain connects TRBV20-1 to TRBJ2-7; lacking DNA, the TRBD1 call made by TCRdb goes unchecked. The CDR3 covers 14 residues. Per the germline V gene, CDR1 is DFQATT and CDR2 is SNEGSKA (reference sequence). CDR3 sequence: CSALNRGQIYEQYF.

V and J are TRBV5-1 and TRBJ1-4. Looked up from germline, CDR1 is SGHRS and CDR2 is YFSETQ. CDR3 length: 16 amino acids. Here the CDR3 reads CASSLFGSNTNEKLFF.

This chain links TRBV5-1 with TRBJ2-1. Per the germline V gene, CDR1 is SGHRS and CDR2 is YFSETQ. This CDR3 has 15 residues. CDR3 sequence reads: CASSGTPSSYNEQFF.

The rearrangement joins TRBV20-1 to TRBJ1-5; the TCRdb D gene call, TRBD1, has no DNA to confirm it. The CDR3 runs 14 residues. Germline CDR1 reads DFQATT; CDR2 reads SNEGSKA (reference sequence). This chain's CDR3 is CSATGTYSNQPQHF.